This T cell receptor beta chain was observed in a study of Graves' ophthalmopathy and Graves' hyperthyroidism. Study findings and constraints: Classification of ophthalmopathy versus stable hyperthyroidism by a 13-signature model yielded around 88% sensitivity and 70% to 83% specificity. With roughly 69% sensitivity and 72% to 85% specificity, the model predicted ophthalmopathy progression.

Researchers took RNA transcripts and amplified TCR beta CDR3 regions from them. An opening RT-PCR round employed HTBI primers and preceded a second-round multiplex PCR. TCRdb redid the calling of the multiplex PCR reads with MiXCR, one entry per CDR3 protein. In the table there are around 590,000 distinct CDR3 sequences, approximately 35% of which are singletons. The CDR3 is 11 amino acids. V gave up 2 bases and J gave up 2 bases, with 4 bases separating them. Per the germline V gene, CDR1 is GTSNPN and CDR2 is SVGIG (reference sequence). As for this clonotype: Its specificity is unknown.

Aged 18 to 65, hyperthyroidism patients had new diagnoses of under 2 months' duration. Each diagnosis was determined on the basis of clinical symptoms, serum thyroxine, TRAb, thyroid ultrasound and orbital computed tomography. The sequence derives from an adult man with Graves' hyperthyroidism. The sequenced material came from peripheral blood or thyroid tissue (not recorded which). The V and J genes are TRBV30 and TRBJ2-7; D call uncertain. CDR3 loop: CAWSRAYEQYF. The CDR3 coding sequence is TGTGCCTGGAGTCGGGCCTACGAGCAGTACTTC.